The 27 T cell receptor beta chains below were found in one sample sequenced in a study of a mutant IDH1 vaccine in newly diagnosed glioma. Antigens of these TCRs are unknown. Some clones are missing from TCRdb's copy, which holds only in-frame ones; the method was immunoSEQ multiplex PCR. This table has about 94,000 clones, roughly 90% appearing once. Stated time point: week 47, end of study. A single vaccine dose contained 300 ug of mutant IDH1 20-mer peptide, and topical imiquimod was used with it. This sample comprised PBMCs, obtained from a glioma patient whose treatment included an IDH1 peptide vaccine. Every receptor here comes from a woman in her forties or fifties with glioma.

The rearrangement uses TRBV30 and TRBJ1-5, with D possibly matching TRBD1 (6 bases). Germline CDR1 GTSNPN, CDR2 SVGIG (reference sequence). V shed 3 bases and J shed 6 bases, with 15 bases lying between them. This CDR3 has 14 residues. The CDR3 spells CAWSYGQWVQPQHF. The CDR3 region has the DNA TGTGCCTGGAGCTATGGACAGTGGGTTCAGCCCCAGCATTTT.

This sequence joins TRBV28 and TRBJ2-6; tentative D call: TRBD2 (7 bases). The CDR3 runs 15 residues. Trimming took 8 bases from V and 4 from J, leaving 15 bases between them. Germline CDR1 and CDR2: MDHEN and SYDVKM. Here the CDR3 reads CASLTRGAGANVLTF. DNA of the CDR3: TGTGCCAGCCTTACCCGGGGGGCCGGGGCCAACGTCCTGACTTTC.

The V gene is TRBV21-1, the J gene TRBJ1-1. TRBV21-1 is shown as a pseudogene. CDR3 length: 17 amino acids. CDR3 residues: CASSKALLWILNTEAFF. The CDR3 bases are TGTGCCAGCAGCAAAGCTCTCCTTTGGATCCTAAACACTGAAGCTTTCTTT.

The chain employs TRBV28 and TRBJ2-7; D may be TRBD2 (6 bases). CDR1 and CDR2 (germline): MDHEN, SYDVKM. The V and J ends lost 6 bases and 1 base respectively, with 13 bases between them. CDR3 length equals 14 residues. In nucleotides, the CDR3 is TGTGCCAGCAGCTCGATCGGGAGTTCCTACGAGCAGTACTTC. As protein: CASSSIGSSYEQYF.

The chain recombines TRBV5-5 with TRBJ1-2; the D is unclear. Trimming cost V 0 bases and J 8 bases, with 8 bases left between them. Germline CDR1 and CDR2: SGHKS and YYEKEE (reference sequence). The CDR3 totals 12 residues. The CDR3 bases are TGTGCCAGCAGCTTGGGCAGCCAAGGCTACACCTTC. Translating gives CASSLGSQGYTF.

This clone was recorded a few times. V is TRBV27 and J is TRBJ1-5; D gene ambiguous. CDR1 is MNHEY and CDR2 is SMNVEV in the germline V gene (reference sequence). V dropped 3 bases and J dropped 0 bases, with 6 bases sitting between them. The CDR3 extends over 14 amino acids. CDR3 nucleotide sequence: TGTGCCAGCAGTTTCGGAGATAGCAATCAGCCCCAGCATTTT. Amino acids: CASSFGDSNQPQHF.

This rearrangement joins TRBV5-1 to TRBJ2-1; 12 bases agree with TRBD2. The CDR3 length is 16 residues. The V gene end was trimmed by 0 bases and the J gene end by 15 bases; junction bases not matched to a gene: 13. In germline, CDR1 is SGHRS, CDR2 YFSETQ. CDR3 in amino acids: CASSLEQVLAGGSRFF. In DNA, the CDR3 is TGCGCCAGCAGCTTGGAACAGGTCCTAGCGGGAGGGTCCCGGTTCTTC.

The rearrangement joins TRBV7-9 to TRBJ2-7; tentative D call: TRBD2 (6 bases). Deletions cut 4 bases from V and 2 bases from J, with 9 bases between. The length of the CDR3 is 13 residues. Germline-derived CDR1 and CDR2 are SEHNR and FQNEAQ (reference sequence). The CDR3 sequence: CASSSPGAYEQYF. The CDR3 DNA reads TGTGCCAGCAGCTCTCCGGGGGCCTACGAGCAGTACTTC.

This chain links TRBV7-8 with TRBJ1-5, with D perhaps TRBD1 (5 bases). The V gene lost 5 bases and the J gene lost 2 bases, with 13 bases spanning the gap. The length of the CDR3 is 15 residues. Germline lookup yields CDR1 SGHVS and CDR2 FQNEAQ. CDR3 sequence: CASSQGQAGNQPQHF. The DNA of the CDR3 is TGTGCCAGCAGCCAGGGTCAAGCCGGCAATCAGCCCCAGCATTTT. The entire variable domain, with the rest obtained from reference TRBV7-8 and TRBJ1-5, is as follows: GAGVSQSPRYKVAKRGQDVALRCDPISGHVSLFWYQQALGQGPEFLTYFQNEAQLDKSGLPSDRFFAERPEGSVSTLKIQRTQQEDSAVYLCASSQGQAGNQPQHFGDGTRLSIL.

The chain recombines TRBV11-2 with TRBJ2-7; 8 bases are a match to TRBD1. The germline CDR1 and CDR2 sequences are SGHAT and FQNNGV. The V gene end was trimmed by 4 bases and the J gene end by 2 bases; junction bases not matched to a gene: 4. The CDR3 spans 14 residues. The CDR3 sequence: CASSSGTGPYEQYF. The DNA for the CDR3 is TGTGCCAGCAGCTCCGGGACAGGCCCCTACGAGCAGTACTTC. The whole variable domain, filled in from reference TRBV11-2 and TRBJ2-7, reads EAGVAQSPRYKIIEKRQSVAFWCNPISGHATLYWYQQILGQGPKLLIQFQNNGVVDDSQLPKDRFSAERLKGVDSTLKIQPAKLEDSAVYLCASSSGTGPYEQYFGPGTRLTVT.

The rearrangement uses TRBV7-9 and TRBJ2-3; 7 nucleotides align to TRBD2. Germline V gene lookup returns CDR1 SEHNR and CDR2 FQNEAQ (reference sequence). Losses at the gene ends were 2 bases for V and 0 bases for J; bases not matched to a gene: 2. The CDR3 contains 15 residues. In DNA form, the CDR3 reads TGTGCCAGCAGCTTATCTAGCGGTAGCACAGATACGCAGTATTTT. Translating gives CASSLSSGSTDTQYF.

The rearrangement links TRBV6-5 to TRBJ2-2; the match to TRBD1 covers 7 bases. Germline V gene data show CDR1 as MNHEY and CDR2 as SVGAGI. V lost 11 bases, J lost 2 bases, and 5 bases stayed unmatched. This CDR3 is built from 13 residues. The CDR3 DNA sequence: TGTGCCGCCCGGGACAGCAACACCGGGGAGCTGTTTTTT. Translating it yields CAARDSNTGELFF.

The chain couples TRBV30 to TRBJ2-3; D may be TRBD1 (6 bases). V lost 2 bases and J 5 bases, leaving 11 bases between the germline ends. The germline V gene has CDR1 GTSNPN and CDR2 SVGIG (reference sequence). The length of the CDR3 is 13 residues. This CDR3 is CAWSSLGGDTQYF. For the CDR3, the DNA is TGTGCCTGGAGTTCCCTAGGGGGAGATACGCAGTATTTT.

This rearrangement joins TRBV5-6 to TRBJ2-2, with TRBD1 matching over 8 bases. Germline V CDR1 and CDR2: SGHDT, YYEEEE. The CDR3 has 14 residues. V gave up 0 bases and J gave up 6 bases; unmatched junction bases: 1. This chain's CDR3 is CASSLAGGAGELFF. The CDR3, as DNA: TGTGCCAGCAGCTTGGCAGGGGGCGCCGGGGAGCTGTTTTTT.

The chain carries TRBV5-1 and TRBJ2-4, with a weak D call TRBD1 (5 bases). The V end lost 0 bases, the J end lost 6 bases, and 16 bases lay between the germline ends. The CDR3 extends over 16 amino acids. The germline V gene has CDR1 SGHRS and CDR2 YFSETQ. DNA for the CDR3: TGCGCCAGCAGCTTGGGGGGCGGACCCTACCTAAACATTCAGTACTTC. Translating it yields CASSLGGGPYLNIQYF.

This clone was seen a handful of times. The rearrangement uses TRBV7-6 and TRBJ1-5; D gene unclear. The V and J ends lost 5 bases and 0 bases respectively, with 14 bases between them. The CDR3 runs 16 residues. The germline V gene encodes CDR1 SGHVS and CDR2 FNYEAQ. The CDR3 spells CASSPGPSNSNQPQHF. The CDR3 nucleotides are TGTGCCAGCAGCCCTGGGCCCTCCAATAGCAATCAGCCCCAGCATTTT.

The CDR3 here is CASSFRNTEAFF. CDR3 DNA: TGTGCCAGCAGCTTCAGGAACACTGAAGCTTTCTTT. The rearrangement uses TRBV5-4 and TRBJ1-1; the D is unclear. The CDR3 contains 12 residues. Germline CDR1 SGHNT, CDR2 YYREEE (reference sequence). V lost 2 bases, J lost 1 base, and 3 bases lay in between.

There are a few counts of this clone. The chain joins TRBV28 to TRBJ1-2; D perhaps matches TRBD1 (5 bases). The germline CDR1 and CDR2 sequences are MDHEN and SYDVKM. CDR3 length: 13 amino acids. The V and J ends lost 3 bases and 4 bases respectively, with 9 bases between them. The CDR3 reads CASSFGALYGYTF. For the CDR3, the DNA is TGTGCCAGCAGTTTTGGGGCCCTCTATGGCTACACCTTC.

This rearrangement joins TRBV4-1 to TRBJ2-1; TRBD2 aligns across 11 bases. CDR1 is MGHRA and CDR2 is YSYEKL in the germline V gene. With 1 base clipped from V and 9 bases from J, the junction kept 5 bases outside the gene matches. The CDR3 runs to 15 residues. CDR3 DNA sequence: TGCGCCAGCAGCCAAGGATTACTAGCGGGAGCTGAGCAGTTCTTC. Its translation is CASSQGLLAGAEQFF.

To note about this clone: The junction departs from the called germline gene at one end, perhaps through a read error. The chain combines TRBV5-5 with TRBJ1-5; 8 bases fit TRBD1. The CDR3 totals 15 residues. Germline V gives CDR1 SGHKS, CDR2 YYEKEE (reference sequence). The CDR3 DNA reads TGTGCCAGCAGCTCCGGACAGGGCCAGAATCCGCCCCAGCATTTT. Translated: CASSSGQGQNPPQHF.

V and J are TRBV5-1 and TRBJ2-1, with a possible D match to TRBD1 (5 bases). CDR3 size: 17 residues. Trimming stripped 1 base from V and 1 base from J, with 15 bases between. Germline CDR1 and CDR2: SGHRS and YFSETQ. Written as DNA, the CDR3 is TGCGCCAGCAGCTTGAATGGGGCCATCGGTTCCTACAATGAGCAGTTCTTC. Its protein product is CASSLNGAIGSYNEQFF.

This clone turned up a few times. The chain employs TRBV28 and TRBJ2-1; no definite D call. The CDR3 runs 14 residues. The V and J ends lost 3 bases and 5 bases respectively, with 11 bases between them. Per the germline V gene, CDR1 is MDHEN and CDR2 is SYDVKM. CDR3 sequence reads: CASSFRTLNNEQFF. The CDR3 DNA sequence: TGTGCCAGCAGTTTCAGGACCCTAAACAATGAGCAGTTCTTC.

The gene calls are TRBV27 and TRBJ2-3; TRBD2 might be the D (6 bases). Germline lookup yields CDR1 MNHEY and CDR2 SMNVEV (reference sequence). This CDR3 has 15 amino acids. Trimming stripped 5 bases from V and 5 bases from J, with 17 bases between. The CDR3 region is CASSIFSGARDTQYF. DNA of the CDR3: TGTGCCAGCAGTATCTTTTCGGGAGCACGAGATACGCAGTATTTT.

The V gene is TRBV29-1, the J gene TRBJ1-5; 9 bases line up with TRBD1. Looked up from germline, CDR1 is SQVTM and CDR2 is ANQGSEA. CDR3 size: 14 residues. The J segment lost 2 bases and the V segment lost 7 bases, leaving 6 bases of the junction unmatched. For the CDR3, the DNA is TGCAGCGCCACGACAGGGGGAGGCAATCAGCCCCAGCATTTT. It translates to CSATTGGGNQPQHF.

This clone was seen just once. The chain employs TRBV2 and TRBJ2-7; the match to TRBD2 covers 11 bases. Per germline, CDR1 SNHLY and CDR2 FYNNEI. The CDR3 loop spans 16 amino acids. V gave up 1 base and J gave up 6 bases; unmatched junction bases: 8. CDR3 nucleotide sequence: TGTGCCAGCAGTGAAGTAGCGGGAGGGGTTATAGGCGAGCAGTACTTC. Encoded protein: CASSEVAGGVIGEQYF.

The chain carries TRBV5-1 and TRBJ1-6; the D is unclear. V was clipped by 3 bases and J by 5 bases, with 15 bases between them. CDR3 length: 16 residues. Germline CDR1 SGHRS, CDR2 YFSETQ. CDR3: CASSSSPRADNSPLHF. The CDR3 nucleotides read TGCGCCAGCAGCTCCTCCCCCCGCGCCGATAATTCACCCCTCCACTTT.

CDR3 nucleotides: TGTGCCAGCAGTTACCGGGACGCCACAGATACGCAGTATTTT. It yields the protein CASSYRDATDTQYF. The chain is built from TRBV6-6 and TRBJ2-3; D tentatively reads TRBD1 or TRBD2 (5 bases each). V was cut by 2 bases and J by 2 bases, with 8 bases left in between. The CDR3 spans 14 residues. Germline V lookup: CDR1 MNHNY, CDR2 SVGAGI (reference sequence).